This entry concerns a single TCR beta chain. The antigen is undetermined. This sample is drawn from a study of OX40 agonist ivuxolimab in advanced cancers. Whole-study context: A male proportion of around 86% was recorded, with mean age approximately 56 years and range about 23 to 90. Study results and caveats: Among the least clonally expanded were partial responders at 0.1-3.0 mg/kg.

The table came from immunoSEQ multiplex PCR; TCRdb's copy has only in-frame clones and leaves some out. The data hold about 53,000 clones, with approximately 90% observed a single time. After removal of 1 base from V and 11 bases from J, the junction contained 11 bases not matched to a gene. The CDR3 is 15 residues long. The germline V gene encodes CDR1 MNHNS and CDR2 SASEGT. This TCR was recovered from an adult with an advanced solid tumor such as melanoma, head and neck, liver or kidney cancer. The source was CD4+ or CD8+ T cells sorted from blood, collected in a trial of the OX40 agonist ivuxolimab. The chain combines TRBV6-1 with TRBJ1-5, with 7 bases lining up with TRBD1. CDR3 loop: CASSEGTDRLRAQHF. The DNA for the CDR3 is TGTGCCAGCAGTGAAGGGACGGACAGGCTCAGAGCCCAGCATTTT.